This T cell receptor beta chain came from a study of pediatric ulcerative colitis. About the research overall: Disease was pancolitis in six or seven and left-sided in two, histology-confirmed.

This clone came up a few times. What it recognizes is unknown. Study outcomes and limitations: All ulcerative colitis patients, but no controls, carried a couple of rectal clonotypes. In rectum, acute severe colitis had expanded clones and less diversity. Ulcerative colitis patients shared more blood-rectal clones than controls.

Germline trimming cut 5 bases from V and 6 bases from J; bases unmatched to any gene: 7. CDR1 KGHSH and CDR2 LQKENI come from the germline V gene. This CDR3 contains 14 residues. The rectum was sampled with one to two pinch biopsies at colonoscopy. Assay: immunoSEQ multiplex PCR; the TCRdb copy retains only in-frame clones and omits some. The table records 40,000 to 55,000 clones, more than 60% of them present only once. The sequence was collected from a girl under 18 with moderate ulcerative colitis. The sample consisted of gut tissue. The chain is built from TRBV18 and TRBJ2-1, with 7 bases lining up with TRBD2. The CDR3 reads CASSARTSFNEQFF. CDR3 in DNA: TGTGCCAGCTCAGCTAGGACTAGTTTCAATGAGCAGTTCTTC.